The source of this T cell receptor (beta chain) is a study of early T cells in non-severe SARS-CoV-2 infection. Across the study: Sequencing of unsorted whole blood was done on bulk RNA, leaving chains unpaired.

Each CDR3 protein is one row after TCRdb ran MiXCR on the 5' RACE reads. Of some 34,000 distinct CDR3 sequences listed, approximately 6.9% are singletons. This clonotype has a handful of counts. The sequence was collected from an adult who was a healthcare worker with PCR-confirmed SARS-CoV-2 infection or an uninfected control (not recorded which). Sample: whole blood, taken at baseline.

The CDR3 nucleotides read TGCAGTGCTAGAGATCTCCGATCGCAAAATGTCGAGCAGTTCTTC. Translated: CSARDLRSQNVEQFF. The V and J genes are TRBV20-1 and TRBJ2-1, with D uncertain. The V and J ends lost 0 bases and 10 bases respectively, with 19 bases between them. Germline CDR1 and CDR2: DFQATT and SNEGSKA (reference sequence). The CDR3 runs 15 residues.